This note documents a single T cell receptor beta chain sequence. Per the original methods: The authors estimated nucleated cell counts from reference gene primer amplification. Using immunoSEQ multiplex PCR, the repertoire was profiled, and TCRdb retains in-frame clones only, with some absent. V and J calls plus clone size are reproduced from that table; the DNA served to infer D and trimming. The sample records about 68,000 clones, roughly 87% being singletons. During active infection, Seattle patients enrolled and were then monitored through disease. The record originates from a study of blood T cell repertoires in COVID-19. Germline V CDR1 and CDR2: SEHNR, FQNEAQ (reference sequence). The CDR3 is made up of 13 amino acids. With 5 bases removed from V and 2 bases from J, the gap between germline ends came to 9 bases.

The sequence derives from a woman between 45 and 65 years old with COVID-19, enrolled during active disease. The chain has TRBV7-9 and TRBJ1-2, with D unclear. Material for sequencing was peripheral blood. CDR3 sequence reads: CASSPTLNYGYTF. The CDR3 nucleotides read TGTGCCAGCAGCCCGACACTGAACTATGGCTACACCTTC.